The 5 T cell receptor beta chains below come from one sample, sequenced in a study of CD8 T cells in Susac syndrome. Random hexamers primed reverse transcription of about 0.5 to 1 ug RNA. TCRdb re-called the immunoSEQ multiplex PCR reads with MiXCR, one entry per CDR3 protein. Found here are about 180,000 distinct CDR3 sequences, 90% to 97% of them singletons; the top ten hold approximately 0.09%. The sample comprised CD4+ T cells from PBMCs. All receptors come from a human donor with multiple sclerosis.

This chain links TRBV30 with TRBJ1-3; D possibly corresponds to TRBD1 (5 bases). Germline V gene lookup returns CDR1 GTSNPN and CDR2 SVGIG (reference sequence). There are 13 residues in the CDR3. V dropped 2 bases and J dropped 3 bases, with 8 bases sitting between them. The CDR3 reads CAWSTGIGNTIYF. The DNA for the CDR3 is TGTGCCTGGAGTACAGGTATTGGAAACACCATATATTTT.

This clonotype has more than one count but fewer than ten. V gene TRBV12-3 or TRBV12-4 combines with J gene TRBJ2-5; D not certain. The CDR3 is 12 amino acids. V gave up 3 bases and J gave up 0 bases, with 2 bases separating them. CDR3: CASSLYQETQYF. The CDR3 DNA reads TGTGCCAGCAGTTTGTACCAAGAGACCCAGTACTTC.

This CDR3 is CASRKNLRGNLNTEAFF. CDR3 in DNA: TGTGCCAGCAGGAAAAACCTCAGGGGGAACTTGAACACTGAAGCTTTCTTT. This chain joins TRBV6-1 and TRBJ1-1, with TRBD1 identical over 7 bases. The CDR3 is 17 amino acids. Germline V gene sequence: CDR1 MNHNS, CDR2 SASEGT. Losses at the gene ends were 6 bases for V and 0 bases for J; bases not matched to a gene: 13.

In the case of this clonotype: Relative to the germline gene, one junction end is altered; a read error may explain this. V is TRBV7-9 and J is TRBJ2-7; D could derive from TRBD1 or TRBD2 (7 bases each). CDR1 is SEHNR, CDR2 FQNEAQ, per germline (reference sequence). The length of the CDR3 is 14 residues. CDR3 sequence (DNA): TGTGCCAGCAGCCTCAGGGGGGGCTCCTACGAGCAATACTTC. This encodes CASSLRGGSYEQYF.

The V gene is TRBV30, the J gene TRBJ2-7, with D hard to call. The germline CDR1 and CDR2 sequences are GTSNPN and SVGIG (reference sequence). The CDR3 has 11 residues. Trimming left V 0 bases short and J 7 bases short, with 7 bases between. The CDR3 DNA follows: TGTGCCTGGAGTGTACTAAAGGAGCAGTACTTC. Residues: CAWSVLKEQYF.